This TCR beta chain was profiled in a study of shared clonotypes between healthy human individuals. CDR1 MNHEY and CDR2 SMNVEV come from the germline V gene (reference sequence). V was cut by 3 bases and J by 4 bases, with 18 bases left in between. The CDR3 has 16 residues. Clones were read by immunoSEQ multiplex PCR, and TCRdb kept only the in-frame ones, dropping some. The sample has around 2.5 million clones; 93% are singletons. This sequence originates from a man younger than 35 in good health. Some clones in this sample may be carry-over from other donors' samples. This chain uses TRBV27 with TRBJ2-5; D is possibly TRBD2 (6 bases). The source material was naive CD4+ T cells from PBMCs. Noted subset: CD45RA+ positively selected. The CDR3 coding sequence is TGTGCCAGCAGTTTTCGGGTTAGCGGCCGGGGAGAGACCCAGTACTTC. This translates into CASSFRVSGRGETQYF.